These 29 T cell receptor beta chains were all obtained from the same sample, sequenced in a study of identical twins. TCRdb passed the 5' RACE reads through MiXCR, listing each CDR3 protein once. The profile shows a few hundred thousand distinct CDR3 sequences, around 9.7% of them singletons. Sample: naive T cells sorted from blood. All receptors come from a woman aged 45 to 65 in good health.

The V and J genes are TRBV20-1 and TRBJ2-1; 14 nucleotides agree with TRBD2. The CDR3 is made up of 17 amino acids. Germline V gives CDR1 DFQATT, CDR2 SNEGSKA (reference sequence). Unmatched junction bases numbered 10, after V lost 6 bases and J lost 3 bases. CDR3 nucleotide sequence: TGCAGTGCCGCCGGGACTAGCGGGAGCCGGCTCTACAATGAGCAGTTCTTC. It encodes CSAAGTSGSRLYNEQFF.

This clonotype has a handful of counts. The chain is built from TRBV13 and TRBJ2-1; TRBD2 matches at 10 bases. The CDR3 has 16 residues. Germline-derived CDR1 and CDR2 are PRHDT and FYEKMQ (reference sequence). V trimming: 7 bases; J trimming: 9 bases; junction bases outside the gene matches: 15. CDR3 DNA sequence: TGTGCCAGCATCTTCTCGTTTCTAGCGGGAGTAAGTGAGCAGTTCTTC. Its translation: CASIFSFLAGVSEQFF.

This clonotype was observed many times. The chain links TRBV4-1 to TRBJ2-3; 7 bases align to TRBD2. CDR1 MGHRA and CDR2 YSYEKL come from the germline V gene. The CDR3 sequence is 16 residues long. V trimming: 7 bases; J trimming: 3 bases; junction bases outside the gene matches: 13. The CDR3 DNA is TGCGCCAGCAAGTCACTCGGACTAGGCCTAACAGATACGCAGTATTTT. It translates to CASKSLGLGLTDTQYF.

This chain uses TRBV20-1 with TRBJ2-7; 7 nucleotides line up with TRBD2. With V trimmed by 6 bases and J by 9 bases, 17 bases remained unmatched. Per the germline V gene, CDR1 is DFQATT and CDR2 is SNEGSKA (reference sequence). The CDR3 is 14 amino acids. This CDR3 is CSAVGRGPLRGQYF. CDR3 sequence (DNA): TGCAGTGCAGTAGGGAGGGGCCCTCTACGGGGGCAGTACTTC.

This clonotype appeared many times. V is TRBV12-3 or TRBV12-4 and J is TRBJ2-3; a weak D match, TRBD1 (6 bases). CDR3 size: 14 residues. V was clipped by 3 bases and J by 6 bases, with 13 bases between them. The CDR3 here is CASSFVGRGDTQYF. The CDR3 nucleotides read TGTGCCAGCAGTTTCGTGGGTAGGGGGGATACGCAGTATTTT.

The genes are TRBV20-1 and TRBJ2-5; D uncertain. Germline CDR1 and CDR2: DFQATT and SNEGSKA (reference sequence). V was trimmed by 1 base and J by 7 bases, leaving 7 bases between them. The CDR3 is made up of 11 amino acids. The DNA of the CDR3 is TGCAGTGCTAGAGGAGGAGTGACCCAGTACTTC. It encodes CSARGGVTQYF.

This clonotype appeared a few times. V usage is TRBV12-3 or TRBV12-4 and J usage is TRBJ2-1; the match to TRBD2 covers 9 bases. The CDR3 is 18 residues long. V dropped 2 bases and J dropped 7; count of bases not matched to a gene: 15. This CDR3 reads CASSLKRAGGRAVNEQFF. In DNA form, the CDR3 reads TGTGCCAGCAGTTTAAAAAGGGCTGGCGGGAGGGCCGTGAATGAGCAGTTCTTC.

CDR3 sequence (DNA): TGTGCCAGCAGTGTCACAGGGCTGGGAGGCTACACCTTC. Translated: CASSVTGLGGYTF. The chain combines TRBV12-3 or TRBV12-4 with TRBJ1-2; D might be TRBD1 (6 bases). The CDR3 is made up of 13 amino acids. The V gene lost 5 bases and the J gene lost 8 bases, with 15 bases spanning the gap.

This sequence joins TRBV5-1 and TRBJ2-2, with no clear D. This CDR3 has 14 amino acids. Trimming took off 7 bases at V and 4 bases at J, with 14 bases between the two ends. The germline V gene has CDR1 SGHRS and CDR2 YFSETQ. DNA of the CDR3: TGCGCCAGCGGCGAGGTAGTCAGCACCGGGGAGCTGTTTTTT. Its protein is CASGEVVSTGELFF. The complete variable domain, with remaining parts taken from reference TRBV5-1 and TRBJ2-2, reads KAGVTQTPRYLIKTRGQQVTLSCSPISGHRSVSWYQQTPGQGLQFLFEYFSETQRNKGNFPGRFSGRQFSNSRSEMNVSTLELGDSALYLCASGEVVSTGELFFGEGSRLTVL.

This clonotype was counted between two and nine times. The V gene is TRBV18, the J gene TRBJ2-7; D remains unclear. Trimming removed 2 bases from V and 3 bases from J, with 8 bases in between. CDR3 length equals 13 residues. Per the germline V gene, CDR1 is KGHSH and CDR2 is LQKENI. CDR3 sequence reads: CASSPAGLYEQYF. The CDR3 DNA is TGTGCCAGCTCACCAGCCGGTCTCTACGAGCAGTACTTC.

This clonotype was seen only a few times. The chain has TRBV5-1 and TRBJ2-1; the D gene could be TRBD1 or TRBD2 (6 bases each). The germline V gene encodes CDR1 SGHRS and CDR2 YFSETQ. The germline V and J ends were trimmed by 3 bases and 13 bases, with 14 bases remaining between them. This CDR3 spans 12 amino acids. The CDR3 nucleotides read TGCGCCAGCAGCTCCGCGGGGACAACTCAGTTCTTC. This sequence encodes CASSSAGTTQFF.

This clonotype was counted at least ten times. This chain joins TRBV9 and TRBJ2-1, with a weak D call TRBD2 (5 bases). The CDR3 totals 12 residues. V was cut by 0 bases and J by 9 bases, with 7 bases left in between. Germline lookup yields CDR1 SGDLS and CDR2 YYNGEE. The CDR3 protein is CASSVESGEQFF. CDR3 bases: TGTGCCAGCAGCGTAGAAAGCGGTGAGCAGTTCTTC.

This clonotype came up a few times. This sequence joins TRBV25-1 and TRBJ1-1; TRBD1 is a possible D gene (5 bases). The V end was cut by 7 bases, the J end by 5 bases, with 8 bases between. This CDR3 has 11 residues. Germline CDR1 and CDR2: MGHDK and SYGVNS. This CDR3 is CASKGITEAFF. CDR3 bases: TGTGCCAGCAAGGGGATAACTGAAGCTTTCTTT.

The chain links TRBV7-9 to TRBJ2-7, with D possibly TRBD1 on 5 matching bases. V lost 0 bases, J lost 7 bases, and 13 bases lay in between. The germline gives CDR1 SEHNR, CDR2 FQNEAQ (reference sequence). This CDR3 has 14 residues. CDR3 sequence (DNA): TGTGCCAGCAGCTTAGCGGGGCCGCTCTTGGAGCAGTACTTC. Amino acid sequence: CASSLAGPLLEQYF.

This clonotype was detected only a few times. This CDR3 is CASSHQGRQGDQPQHF. CDR3 sequence (DNA): TGTGCCAGCAGCCATCAAGGAAGACAGGGGGATCAGCCCCAGCATTTT. The V and J genes are TRBV6-1 and TRBJ1-5; the match to TRBD1 covers 9 bases. Germline CDR1 reads MNHNS; CDR2 reads SASEGT. V trimming: 6 bases; J trimming: 5 bases; junction bases outside the gene matches: 11. The CDR3 spans 16 residues.

Ten or more counts support this clonotype. This chain joins TRBV3-1 and TRBJ2-2; D is unresolved. Germline loops: CDR1 LGHDT, CDR2 YNNKEL (reference sequence). The CDR3 is 12 residues long. The V and J ends lost 0 bases and 9 bases respectively, with 5 bases between them. CDR3 sequence: CASSQDLRELFF. The CDR3 coding sequence is TGTGCCAGCAGCCAAGATCTAAGGGAGCTGTTTTTT.

In its sample, this clonotype was seen many times. The chain recombines TRBV12-3 or TRBV12-4 with TRBJ1-2, with TRBD1 identical over 9 bases. The CDR3 runs 14 residues. The V and J ends lost 5 bases and 8 bases, in that order; junction bases with no gene match: 9. As DNA, the CDR3 is TGTGCCAGCAGTGGCCGGGACAGGGCTGGCGGCTACACCTTC. The encoded protein is CASSGRDRAGGYTF.

The chain couples TRBV12-3 or TRBV12-4 to TRBJ2-7, with D uncertain. V was clipped by 2 bases and J by 5 bases, with 13 bases between them. The CDR3 is made up of 14 amino acids. CDR3 in amino acids: CASSLRQGWNEQYF. DNA for the CDR3: TGTGCCAGCAGTTTACGGCAAGGATGGAACGAGCAGTACTTC.

This sequence joins TRBV3-1 and TRBJ2-1; D possibly uses TRBD1 or TRBD2 (5 bases each). Germline V lookup: CDR1 LGHDT, CDR2 YNNKEL (reference sequence). The CDR3 extends over 12 amino acids. V lost 3 bases, J lost 12 bases, and 12 bases lay in between. CDR3 bases: TGTGCCAGCAGCCACCTCCGTGGGGGGCAGTTCTTC. It translates to CASSHLRGGQFF.

This clonotype was seen repeatedly, ten times or more. The chain joins TRBV20-1 to TRBJ1-1; D uncertain. This CDR3 is 16 amino acids long. Trimming pared 5 bases from V and 0 bases from J, leaving 19 bases between. Looked up from germline, CDR1 is DFQATT and CDR2 is SNEGSKA (reference sequence). The CDR3 coding sequence is TGCAGTGCTTGGAGGGATAGGGTGGACGTGAACACTGAAGCTTTCTTT. Residues: CSAWRDRVDVNTEAFF.

This chain connects TRBV3-1 to TRBJ1-6; TRBD1 is a possible D gene (5 bases). Deletions cut 7 bases from V and 7 bases from J, with 20 bases between. There are 16 residues in the CDR3. Per germline, CDR1 LGHDT and CDR2 YNNKEL (reference sequence). DNA for the CDR3: TGTGCCAGCACCTCGGCTCCCGGGACTCCCAATTCACCCCTCCACTTT. Its protein product is CASTSAPGTPNSPLHF. Variable domain in full (rest from reference TRBV3-1 and TRBJ1-6): DTAVSQTPKYLVTQMGNDKSIKCEQNLGHDTMYWYKQDSKKFLKIMFSYNNKELIINETVPNRFSPKSPDKAHLNLHINSLELGDSAVYFCASTSAPGTPNSPLHFGNGTRLTVT.

The chain employs TRBV2 and TRBJ2-1, with 10 bases identical to TRBD1. Germline assignment: CDR1 SNHLY and CDR2 FYNNEI. The V gene end was trimmed by 6 bases and the J gene end by 9 bases; junction bases not matched to a gene: 5. There are 13 residues in the CDR3. CDR3 nucleotide sequence: TGTGCCAGCAGGGGACAGGGGCTGGTTGAGCAGTTCTTC. It codes for CASRGQGLVEQFF.

This clonotype was seen at least ten times. The chain couples TRBV12-3 or TRBV12-4 to TRBJ2-1; 8 bases are shared with TRBD2. This CDR3 contains 16 residues. With V trimmed by 6 bases and J by 1 base, 8 bases remained unmatched. This CDR3 is CASSSLAGPSYNEQFF. The CDR3 region has the DNA TGTGCCAGCAGCTCCTTAGCGGGACCGTCCTACAATGAGCAGTTCTTC.

This clonotype was seen a few times. The chain employs TRBV9 and TRBJ2-5; TRBD1 might be the D (6 bases). The CDR3 has 15 amino acids. Trimming removed 4 bases at V and 5 bases at J, with 18 bases between. Germline lookup yields CDR1 SGDLS and CDR2 YYNGEE. The CDR3 DNA is TGTGCCAGCAGCTCTAGAATCAGGGGATCTGAGACCCAGTACTTC. As protein: CASSSRIRGSETQYF.

The genes are TRBV5-5 and TRBJ2-2, with D perhaps matching TRBD1 (5 bases). CDR3 size: 16 residues. Per the germline V gene, CDR1 is SGHKS and CDR2 is YYEKEE (reference sequence). The V end lost 4 bases, the J end lost 4 bases, and 17 bases lay between the germline ends. CDR3 nucleotide sequence: TGTGCCAGCAGCCCACGCCCCAGGGCTGGCACCGGGGAGCTGTTTTTT. Amino acids: CASSPRPRAGTGELFF. Looking up the rest from reference TRBV5-5 and TRBJ2-2 gives the full variable domain: DAGVTQSPTHLIKTRGQQVTLRCSPISGHKSVSWYQQVLGQGPQFIFQYYEKEERGRGNFPDRFSARQFPNYSSELNVNALLLGDSALYLCASSPRPRAGTGELFFGEGSRLTVL.

This sequence joins TRBV6-1 and TRBJ2-7, with D perhaps TRBD1 (6 bases). CDR3 length equals 15 residues. V was pared by 6 bases and J by 0 bases, with 15 bases between. The germline V gene encodes CDR1 MNHNS and CDR2 SASEGT. CDR3: CASSRQGLPSYEQYV. The CDR3 bases are TGTGCCAGCAGCCGTCAGGGGCTTCCCTCCTACGAGCAGTACGTC.

This clonotype was recorded many times. This chain joins TRBV6-5 and TRBJ2-1, with 9 nucleotides matching TRBD2. V lost 6 bases and J lost 9; bases outside the gene matches: 9. The CDR3 totals 14 residues. The germline CDR1 and CDR2 sequences are MNHEY and SVGAGI. The CDR3 here is CASRSGVAGAEQFF. DNA of the CDR3: TGTGCCAGCAGATCAGGGGTAGCGGGAGCTGAGCAGTTCTTC.

This clonotype came up many times. This chain joins TRBV7-8 and TRBJ2-1; maybe TRBD2 (6 bases). The V end lost 2 bases, the J end lost 7 bases, and 21 bases lay between the germline ends. Germline-derived CDR1 and CDR2 are SGHVS and FQNEAQ. The CDR3 is 17 amino acids. CDR3 residues: CASSLTPATGVANEQFF. CDR3 nucleotides: TGTGCCAGCAGCTTAACCCCCGCAACGGGAGTTGCAAATGAGCAGTTCTTC.

This chain uses TRBV5-1 with TRBJ1-4; the D is unclear. The germline CDR1 and CDR2 sequences are SGHRS and YFSETQ. The V gene lost 0 bases and the J gene lost 7 bases, with 7 bases spanning the gap. There are 13 residues in the CDR3. CDR3 amino acids: CASSLGQTEKLFF. The CDR3 DNA follows: TGCGCCAGCAGCTTGGGGCAGACTGAAAAACTGTTTTTT.